This entry describes one TCR beta chain. Its antigen is as yet unknown. The CDR3 covers 21 residues. Germline V gene lookup returns CDR1 MGHRA and CDR2 YSYEKL. The ends lost 1 base at V and 4 bases at J; junction bases unmatched: 18. These data come from a study of cytomegalovirus exposure and HLA in healthy donors. General observations from the study: It was reported that the classifier diagnosed cytomegalovirus status with high specificity and sensitivity in both the original and validation cohorts.

The method was immunoSEQ multiplex PCR; TCRdb's version includes in-frame clones alone and lacks a portion of them. The repertoire holds tens of thousands of clones, with about 90% as singletons. The clonotype was recovered from a young woman in good health and CMV-seropositive. This chain uses TRBV4-1 with TRBJ2-1, with 11 nucleotides matching TRBD2. Sequenced: PBMCs. CDR3 amino acids: CASSQVPLGLAEKARYNEQFF. The DNA of the CDR3 is TGCGCCAGCAGCCAAGTCCCACTGGGACTAGCGGAGAAAGCGAGATACAATGAGCAGTTCTTC.